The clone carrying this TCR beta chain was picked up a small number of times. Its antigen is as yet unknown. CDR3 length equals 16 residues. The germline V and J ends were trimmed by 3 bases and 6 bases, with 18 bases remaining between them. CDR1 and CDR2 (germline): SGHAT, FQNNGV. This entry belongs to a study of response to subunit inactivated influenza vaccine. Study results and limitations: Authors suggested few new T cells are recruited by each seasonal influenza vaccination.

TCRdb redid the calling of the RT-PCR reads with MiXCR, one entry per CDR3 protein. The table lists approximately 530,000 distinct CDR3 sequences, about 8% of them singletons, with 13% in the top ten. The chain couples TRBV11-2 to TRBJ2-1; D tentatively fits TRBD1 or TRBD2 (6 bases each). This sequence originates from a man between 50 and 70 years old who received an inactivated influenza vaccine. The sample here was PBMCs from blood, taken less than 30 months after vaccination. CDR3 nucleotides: TGTGCCAGCAGCTTTGGTAGGGCCGGAGGGGGCAATGAGCAGTTCTTC. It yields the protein CASSFGRAGGGNEQFF. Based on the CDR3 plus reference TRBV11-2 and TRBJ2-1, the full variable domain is EAGVAQSPRYKIIEKRQSVAFWCNPISGHATLYWYQQILGQGPKLLIQFQNNGVVDDSQLPKDRFSAERLKGVDSTLKIQPAKLEDSAVYLCASSFGRAGGGNEQFFGPGTRLTVL.